The 32 T cell receptor beta chains given below trace back to one sample, sequenced in a study of blood T cell repertoires in COVID-19. Sequencing used immunoSEQ multiplex PCR; TCRdb keeps in-frame clones, though not all of them. Here the sample spans over 85,000 clones, about 86% being singletons. Sequenced sample: peripheral blood. These receptor sequences come from a woman aged 70-85 years with acute or convalescent COVID-19.

V and J are TRBV4-1 and TRBJ2-7, with D maybe TRBD2 (6 bases). CDR3 size: 14 residues. V was pared by 3 bases and J by 0 bases, with 9 bases between. Per germline, CDR1 MGHRA and CDR2 YSYEKL. CDR3 protein: CASSQGLFSYEQYF. The CDR3 DNA reads as TGCGCCAGCAGCCAGGGACTGTTCTCCTACGAGCAGTACTTC.

The chain combines TRBV19 with TRBJ2-2, with a possible D match to TRBD2 (7 bases). The CDR3 spans 17 residues. V lost 5 bases and J lost 1, with 17 bases in between. Per the germline V gene, CDR1 is LNHDA and CDR2 is SQIVND (reference sequence). The CDR3 sequence: CASSAKWGGRNTGELFF. CDR3 coding DNA: TGTGCCAGTAGTGCCAAATGGGGGGGCCGGAACACCGGGGAGCTGTTTTTT.

This chain uses TRBV5-1 with TRBJ2-1, with 8 bases that match TRBD1. This CDR3 contains 15 residues. The germline CDR1 and CDR2 sequences are SGHRS and YFSETQ. J was trimmed by 5 bases and V by 0 bases; bases with no gene match: 4. CDR3 protein: CASSLGQGRHNEQFF. The CDR3 DNA sequence: TGCGCCAGCAGCTTGGGACAGGGGAGGCACAATGAGCAGTTCTTC.

The rearrangement uses TRBV19 and TRBJ2-1, with 16 positions matching TRBD2. The CDR3 loop spans 21 amino acids. CDR1 and CDR2 from the germline V gene are LNHDA and SQIVND (reference sequence). V was pared by 6 bases and J by 7 bases, with 21 bases of the junction left unmatched. CDR3 sequence: CASSQETGLAGGLAPLNEQFF. CDR3 DNA sequence: TGTGCCAGTAGCCAAGAGACGGGACTAGCGGGAGGGCTAGCCCCCTTAAATGAGCAGTTCTTC. The full variable domain, completed using reference TRBV19 and TRBJ2-1, is DGGITQSPKYLFRKEGQNVTLSCEQNLNHDAMYWYRQDPGQGLRLIYYSQIVNDFQKGDIAEGYSVSREKKESFPLTVTSAQKNPTAFYLCASSQETGLAGGLAPLNEQFFGPGTRLTVL.

This clone occurred a few times. The rearrangement uses TRBV6-2 or TRBV6-3 and TRBJ1-5; D is unresolved. Germline lookup yields CDR1 MNHEY and CDR2 SVGEGT. The CDR3 runs 15 residues. V shed 6 bases and J shed 0 bases, with 12 bases lying between them. CDR3 DNA sequence: TGTGCCAGCAGCCGTTGGAGGAATAGCAATCAGCCCCAGCATTTT. Translating gives CASSRWRNSNQPQHF.

V usage is TRBV19 and J usage is TRBJ2-2; tentatively, D is TRBD1 (5 bases). The CDR3 totals 14 residues. V was pared by 5 bases and J by 4 bases, with 11 bases between. Germline V gene lookup returns CDR1 LNHDA and CDR2 SQIVND (reference sequence). The CDR3, as DNA: TGTGCCAGTAGTGCAGGGTGGGGCACCGGGGAGCTGTTTTTT. As protein: CASSAGWGTGELFF.

The chain couples TRBV6-5 to TRBJ1-2; no reliable D call. The germline CDR1 and CDR2 sequences are MNHEY and SVGAGI. There are 14 residues in the CDR3. V lost 7 bases, J lost 0 bases, and 12 bases lay in between. The CDR3 region has the DNA TGTGCCAGCACCTACGGCGGGTCTAACTATGGCTACACCTTC. Amino acid sequence: CASTYGGSNYGYTF.

This clone was counted a single time. The genes are TRBV27 and TRBJ1-6; TRBD1 matches 10 bases. CDR3 length: 15 residues. Trimming at V came to 5 bases and at J to 7 bases, leaving 5 bases not matched to a gene. Germline V gene sequence: CDR1 MNHEY, CDR2 SMNVEV (reference sequence). The CDR3 loop is CASSDRQGANSPLHF. In DNA form, the CDR3 reads TGTGCCAGCAGTGACCGACAGGGGGCAAATTCACCCCTCCACTTT.

The chain is built from TRBV4-2 and TRBJ1-4, with D maybe TRBD1 (5 bases). In germline, CDR1 is LGHNA, CDR2 YNFKEQ. This CDR3 region has 14 residues. Trimming stripped 1 base from V and 6 bases from J, with 9 bases between. The CDR3 loop reads CASSQGGRDEKLFF. CDR3 nucleotide sequence: TGTGCCAGCAGCCAAGGGGGGAGGGATGAAAAACTGTTTTTT.

This clone has only one observation. This rearrangement joins TRBV24-1 to TRBJ2-4; no firm D call. CDR1 is KGHDR, CDR2 SFDVKD, per germline. The CDR3 spans 10 residues. With 2 bases removed from V and 10 bases from J, the gap between germline ends came to 2 bases. The CDR3 DNA sequence: TGTGCCACCAGTGATTCTATTCAGTACTTC. Amino acids: CATSDSIQYF.

The gene calls are TRBV3-1 (or the pseudogene TRBV3-2) and TRBJ2-1, with 7 positions matching TRBD1. The CDR3 is 17 residues long. Germline CDR1 and CDR2: LGHDT and YNNKEL (reference sequence). The V segment lost 2 bases and the J segment 0 bases; nucleotides outside the gene matches: 7. CDR3 region: CASSQRTGALSYNEQFF. The CDR3 DNA reads as TGTGCCAGCAGCCAACGTACAGGGGCCCTCTCCTACAATGAGCAGTTCTTC.

The chain carries TRBV7-2 and TRBJ1-3; possibly TRBD1 for D (5 bases). The CDR3 has 13 residues. V shed 6 bases and J shed 7 bases, with 13 bases lying between them. Per germline, CDR1 SGHTA and CDR2 FQGNSA. The CDR3 here is CASRTGGSNTIYF. Here the CDR3 DNA reads TGTGCCAGCAGGACGGGGGGTAGTAACACCATATATTTT. The whole variable domain, filled in from reference TRBV7-2 and TRBJ1-3, reads GAGVSQSPSNKVTEKGKDVELRCDPISGHTALYWYRQSLGQGLEFLIYFQGNSAPDKSGLPSDRFSAERTGGSVSTLTIQRTQQEDSAVYLCASRTGGSNTIYFGEGSWLTVV.

The chain is built from TRBV6-5 and TRBJ2-7; 7 bases are a match to TRBD2. CDR3 length equals 14 residues. The junction had 9 bases not matched to a gene; V was cut back by 8 bases and J by 2 bases. Germline CDR1 MNHEY, CDR2 SVGAGI. The DNA for the CDR3 is TGTGCCAGCGCCATAGCGGGCGGCGCCTACGAGCAGTACTTC. It specifies CASAIAGGAYEQYF.

The chain employs TRBV11-2 and TRBJ1-5; 10 bases agree with TRBD1. The CDR3 totals 15 residues. Germline CDR1 is SGHAT and CDR2 is FQNNGV. V lost 0 bases and J lost 7; bases outside the gene matches: 3. The DNA for the CDR3 is TGTGCCAGCAGCTTAGATGGACAGGGGGGGCAGCCCCAGCATTTT. Protein: CASSLDGQGGQPQHF.

The chain carries TRBV6-5 and TRBJ1-5; possible D gene TRBD1, 5 bases. The CDR3 sequence is 14 residues long. V shed 6 bases and J shed 2 bases, with 11 bases lying between them. In germline, CDR1 is MNHEY, CDR2 SVGAGI. CDR3 sequence: CASSQGGGNQPQHF. The CDR3 DNA reads as TGTGCCAGCAGCCAGGGAGGTGGCAATCAGCCCCAGCATTTT.

The chain combines TRBV27 with TRBJ2-3, with 8 nucleotides matching TRBD2. Germline-derived CDR1 and CDR2 are MNHEY and SMNVEV (reference sequence). J lost 0 bases, V lost 7 bases, and 3 bases had no gene match. This CDR3 comprises 14 residues. The CDR3 region has the DNA TGTGCCAGCAAAGTAGCGGGGAGCACAGATACGCAGTATTTT. This gives the protein CASKVAGSTDTQYF.

This chain uses TRBV14 with TRBJ2-7, with D possibly matching TRBD1 (5 bases). This CDR3 is built from 13 residues. The ends were cut back, 0 bases at V and 6 bases at J, with 9 bases in the middle. Looked up from germline, CDR1 is SGHDN and CDR2 is FVKESK. The CDR3 region is CASSQDLQGEQYF. The CDR3, as DNA: TGTGCCAGCAGCCAAGATCTGCAGGGCGAGCAGTACTTC.

The rearrangement uses TRBV11-2 and TRBJ2-5; possible D gene TRBD1, 5 bases. The V and J ends lost 1 base and 3 bases respectively, with 9 bases between them. The germline CDR1 and CDR2 sequences are SGHAT and FQNNGV. This CDR3 is built from 14 residues. DNA for the CDR3: TGTGCCAGCAGCTTAGCCAGGGCGGAAGAGACCCAGTACTTC. It specifies CASSLARAEETQYF.

This sequence joins TRBV2 and TRBJ1-5; a weak D match, TRBD1 (5 bases). The CDR3 sequence is 13 residues long. V lost 2 bases and J 5 bases, leaving 7 bases between the germline ends. Germline CDR1 and CDR2: SNHLY and FYNNEI. CDR3 sequence: CASSEQGDQPQHF. The CDR3 DNA is TGTGCCAGCAGTGAACAGGGTGATCAGCCCCAGCATTTT.

The J gene is TRBJ2-1, the V gene TRBV5-1, with 8 bases that match TRBD2. The J segment lost 9 bases and the V segment lost 3 bases, leaving 8 bases of the junction unmatched. Per the germline V gene, CDR1 is SGHRS and CDR2 is YFSETQ. There are 14 residues in the CDR3. CDR3: CASSSGLEVSEQFF. CDR3 DNA: TGCGCCAGCAGCTCGGGACTAGAGGTCTCTGAGCAGTTCTTC. Full variable domain (missing parts from reference TRBV5-1 and TRBJ2-1): KAGVTQTPRYLIKTRGQQVTLSCSPISGHRSVSWYQQTPGQGLQFLFEYFSETQRNKGNFPGRFSGRQFSNSRSEMNVSTLELGDSALYLCASSSGLEVSEQFFGPGTRLTVL.

The chain joins TRBV29-1 to TRBJ2-1, with D possibly TRBD1 on 6 matching bases. Trimming cost V 3 bases and J 7 bases, with 7 bases left between them. Per germline, CDR1 SQVTM and CDR2 ANQGSEA. This CDR3 is built from 11 residues. The CDR3: CSVDRGNEQFF. For the CDR3, the DNA is TGCAGCGTTGATAGGGGGAATGAGCAGTTCTTC.

The chain uses TRBV29-1 and TRBJ2-1; 9 bases fit TRBD2. Germline V gene lookup returns CDR1 SQVTM and CDR2 ANQGSEA. The CDR3 extends over 17 amino acids. The junction had 16 bases not matched to a gene; V was cut back by 6 bases and J by 4 bases. The CDR3 DNA reads as TGCAGCGTCCCCATCAACTATAGCGGGAGTGGTTACAATGAGCAGTTCTTC. It translates to CSVPINYSGSGYNEQFF.

This chain uses TRBV5-1 with TRBJ1-6; weak D call: TRBD1 (6 bases). Trimming stripped 0 bases from V and 5 bases from J, with 12 bases between. Germline CDR1 and CDR2: SGHRS and YFSETQ. The CDR3 consists of 16 residues. The CDR3, as DNA: TGCGCCAGCAGCTTGGTGGGGGGGGCTGATAATTCACCCCTCCACTTT. Protein sequence: CASSLVGGADNSPLHF.

In its sample, this clone was seen a few times. The V call is TRBV18, the J call TRBJ1-3; D is perhaps TRBD1 (5 bases). The germline CDR1 and CDR2 sequences are KGHSH and LQKENI. CDR3 length: 16 residues. V gave up 5 bases and J gave up 5 bases, with 19 bases separating them. This CDR3 reads CASSNQSLGLRNTIYF. The CDR3, as DNA: TGTGCCAGCTCAAACCAGTCTTTGGGGCTTAGAAACACCATATATTTT.

This rearrangement joins TRBV7-9 to TRBJ1-3; weak D call: TRBD1 (6 bases). Germline V CDR1 and CDR2: SEHNR, FQNEAQ (reference sequence). V shed 6 bases and J shed 4 bases, with 13 bases lying between them. The CDR3 is 14 residues long. Here the CDR3 DNA reads TGTGCCAGCAGTCCTACAGGGATAGGAAACACCATATATTTT. This translates into CASSPTGIGNTIYF.

This clone turned up a few times. The chain carries TRBV13 and TRBJ1-2; D ambiguous. Trimming took 4 bases from V and 4 from J, leaving 13 bases between them. The CDR3 spans 14 residues. Germline CDR1 and CDR2: PRHDT and FYEKMQ (reference sequence). CDR3 loop: CASSSHQAGYGYTF. CDR3 nucleotide sequence: TGTGCCAGCAGCTCCCACCAGGCTGGCTATGGCTACACCTTC.

The chain has TRBV29-1 and TRBJ2-2; D is unclear. Per the germline V gene, CDR1 is SQVTM and CDR2 is ANQGSEA. Trimming pared 4 bases from V and 5 bases from J, leaving 11 bases between. The CDR3 is made up of 13 amino acids. CDR3 in amino acids: CSVVPRVTGELFF. CDR3 bases: TGCAGCGTTGTACCCCGGGTGACCGGGGAGCTGTTTTTT.

The gene calls are TRBV7-8 and TRBJ1-1, with a weak D call TRBD1 (5 bases). The CDR3 is 13 residues long. V lost 1 base and J lost 10, with 13 bases in between. Looked up from germline, CDR1 is SGHVS and CDR2 is FQNEAQ. Here the CDR3 DNA reads TGTGCCAGCAGCTTAGTCTCGGGGGGGTCAGCTTTCTTT. Protein product: CASSLVSGGSAFF.

This sequence joins TRBV7-8 and TRBJ2-7; weak D call: TRBD2 (6 bases). Per germline, CDR1 SGHVS and CDR2 FQNEAQ. V lost 1 base and J lost 0, with 16 bases in between. The CDR3 is 17 residues long. As DNA, the CDR3 is TGTGCCAGCAGCTTAGTAGGTCGGGACTTCCCCTCCTACGAGCAGTACTTC. Amino acid sequence: CASSLVGRDFPSYEQYF. The full variable domain, with the rest looked up from reference TRBV7-8 and TRBJ2-7, is GAGVSQSPRYKVAKRGQDVALRCDPISGHVSLFWYQQALGQGPEFLTYFQNEAQLDKSGLPSDRFFAERPEGSVSTLKIQRTQQEDSAVYLCASSLVGRDFPSYEQYFGPGTRLTVT.

The chain carries TRBV7-2 and TRBJ2-5, with 8 positions matching TRBD2. With V trimmed by 4 bases and J by 4 bases, 8 bases remained unmatched. The CDR3 loop spans 15 amino acids. The V gene's germline CDR1 is SGHTA and CDR2 FQGNSA. CDR3 region: CASSSSGTSSETQYF. Here the CDR3 DNA reads TGTGCCAGCAGCTCCTCCGGGACTAGTTCAGAGACCCAGTACTTC. The whole variable domain, filled in from reference TRBV7-2 and TRBJ2-5, reads GAGVSQSPSNKVTEKGKDVELRCDPISGHTALYWYRQSLGQGLEFLIYFQGNSAPDKSGLPSDRFSAERTGGSVSTLTIQRTQQEDSAVYLCASSSSGTSSETQYFGPGTRLLVL.

The chain carries TRBV24-1 and TRBJ2-2, with 9 positions matching TRBD1. There are 20 residues in the CDR3. Trimming at V came to 4 bases and at J to 0 bases, leaving 14 bases not matched to a gene. Germline V lookup: CDR1 KGHDR, CDR2 SFDVKD. The chain's CDR3 is CATSDPLGQGIHANTGELFF. The CDR3 DNA follows: TGTGCCACCAGTGACCCACTAGGACAGGGGATTCACGCGAACACCGGGGAGCTGTTTTTT.

CDR3 coding DNA: TGTGCCAGCAGCGGTCATTCGGGCACTGAAGCTTTCTTT. This translates into CASSGHSGTEAFF. V is TRBV9 and J is TRBJ1-1; D gene unclear. Germline CDR1 reads SGDLS; CDR2 reads YYNGEE. Trimming stripped 3 bases from V and 4 bases from J, with 10 bases between. The CDR3 length is 13 residues.